The sequence of this T cell receptor beta chain was determined in a study of T cell repertoires in cytomegalovirus infection. Background on the study: Public TCR beta signature analysis indicated the presence of both CMV infection and matching HLA type. Study-level results: Totalled public TCR beta family frequency picked out people who carried CMV plus the relevant HLA.

To note about this clonotype: Its antigen is undetermined.

The CDR3 is made up of 16 amino acids. V was pared by 4 bases and J by 2 bases, with 17 bases between. The V gene's germline CDR1 is SEHNR and CDR2 FQNEAQ (reference sequence). TCRdb re-called the reads through MiXCR, storing one row per CDR3 protein. The sample shows hundreds of thousands of distinct CDR3 sequences, about 33% of them seen only once. The chain employs TRBV7-9 and TRBJ2-5; D is possibly TRBD1 (6 bases). The sequencing here drew on cultured CD8+ T cells from PBMCs, taken from culture after CMV antigen stimulation. The TCR originated in a human donor in good health (CMV status not recorded). Some clones in this sample may be carry-over from other donors' samples. The DNA of the CDR3 is TGTGCCAGCAGCTCCCATATGGGACAAGTTCAAGAGACCCAGTACTTC. Protein product: CASSSHMGQVQETQYF.